Reported below is one T cell receptor (beta chain). The sample comes from a study of T cell changes during pregnancy in multiple sclerosis. J gave up 6 bases and V 6 bases, and 8 bases lay outside the gene matches. This CDR3 is 15 amino acids long. The V gene's germline CDR1 is MNHNY and CDR2 SVGAGI (reference sequence). The assay was immunoSEQ multiplex PCR, and TCRdb's table has in-frame clones only and misses some. The sample carries 95,000 to 100,000 clones, about 90% recorded once. This receptor was obtained from a female donor with multiple sclerosis, enrolled in a pregnancy study. Sequenced material: peripheral blood, taken in the second trimester of pregnancy. V gene TRBV6-6 combines with J gene TRBJ2-3; 11 positions match TRBD2. This chain's CDR3 is CASRLLAGASDTQYF. Written as DNA, the CDR3 is TGTGCCAGCAGATTACTAGCGGGAGCATCGGATACGCAGTATTTT.